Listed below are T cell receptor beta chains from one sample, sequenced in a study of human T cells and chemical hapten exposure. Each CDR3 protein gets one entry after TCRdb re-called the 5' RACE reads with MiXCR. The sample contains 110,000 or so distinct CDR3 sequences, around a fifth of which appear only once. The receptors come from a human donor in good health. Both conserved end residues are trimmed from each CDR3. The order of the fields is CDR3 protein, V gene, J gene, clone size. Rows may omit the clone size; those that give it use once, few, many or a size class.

ASSFYGGDTGELF	TRBV5-6	TRBJ2-2	many
ASSPPPAAEKLF	TRBV28	TRBJ1-4	NA
ASRQPQTGDTEAF	TRBV4-2	TRBJ1-1	NA
SVISFGTDPNTEAF	TRBV29-1	TRBJ1-1	few
ASSLVGTSVYNEQF	TRBV11-2	TRBJ2-1	NA
ASSSFYSYEQY	TRBV28	TRBJ2-7	NA
AIKRFLADPGEQF	TRBV6-5	TRBJ2-1	NA
ASSPDRGDSPLH	TRBV7-3	TRBJ1-6	few
ASRPDREYQPQH	TRBV6-6	TRBJ1-5	few
ASSLGTLSNYGYT	TRBV11-2	TRBJ1-2	NA
ASRAGTGNGYT	TRBV28	TRBJ1-2	NA
ASSFEGTNEKLF	TRBV28	TRBJ1-4	once
ASTPNSGRFNEQF	TRBV11-2	TRBJ2-1	NA
ASSFWPGTSGISSYNEQF	TRBV28	TRBJ2-1	NA
ASSFLGQGAYEQY	TRBV27	TRBJ2-7	few
ASSPPRLAVVDTQY	TRBV12-3/TRBV12-4	TRBJ2-3	NA
AIRREGHLSTDTQY	TRBV10-3	TRBJ2-3	few